The 16 T cell receptor beta chains below all came from one sample that was sequenced in a study of T cell repertoires in cytomegalovirus infection. In TCRdb, the reads were re-called with MiXCR into one record per CDR3 protein. This sample yields some 440,000 distinct CDR3 sequences, of which approximately 33% are seen a single time; around 13% belongs to the top ten. The sample comprised PBMCs. Source of these receptors: a human donor in good health (CMV status not recorded). Some clones in this sample may be carry-over from other donors' samples.

This clonotype was detected ten times or more. The chain carries TRBV7-2 and TRBJ2-7; D unresolved. Trimming stripped 4 bases from V and 6 bases from J, with 7 bases between. CDR1 is SGHTA, CDR2 FQGNSA, per germline. This CDR3 is 11 amino acids long. The CDR3 is CASSSLFEQYF. For the CDR3, the DNA is TGTGCCAGCAGCTCCCTGTTCGAGCAGTACTTC.

This chain joins TRBV7-9 and TRBJ1-4; D gene unclear. Per the germline V gene, CDR1 is SEHNR and CDR2 is FQNEAQ (reference sequence). CDR3 length: 14 residues. The V gene lost 1 base and the J gene lost 8 bases, with 11 bases spanning the gap. The CDR3 reads CASSLDQEYEKLFF. The CDR3 nucleotides are TGTGCCAGCAGCTTAGATCAGGAGTACGAAAAACTGTTTTTT.

This clonotype was counted only a few times. The genes are TRBV11-2 and TRBJ2-3; 15 positions agree with TRBD2. V lost 5 bases to trimming and J lost 2 bases; unmatched junction nucleotides: 11. The germline V gene has CDR1 SGHAT and CDR2 FQNNGV. The CDR3 consists of 19 residues. CDR3 loop: CASSAQTGTSGGSTDTQYF. The CDR3 DNA sequence: TGTGCCAGCAGCGCTCAAACAGGGACTAGCGGGGGGTCCACAGATACGCAGTATTTT. Full variable domain (remainder filled in from reference TRBV11-2 and TRBJ2-3): EAGVAQSPRYKIIEKRQSVAFWCNPISGHATLYWYQQILGQGPKLLIQFQNNGVVDDSQLPKDRFSAERLKGVDSTLKIQPAKLEDSAVYLCASSAQTGTSGGSTDTQYFGPGTRLTVL.

V is TRBV6-1 and J is TRBJ2-1; perhaps TRBD1 as D (5 bases). Germline values: CDR1 MNHNS, CDR2 SASEGT. The CDR3 has 11 residues. The V gene lost 7 bases and the J gene lost 5 bases, with 6 bases spanning the gap. CDR3 loop: CASKGNNEQFF. The CDR3 DNA sequence: TGTGCCAGCAAGGGGAACAATGAGCAGTTCTTC.

This clonotype occurred many times. The rearrangement uses TRBV7-2 and TRBJ2-7; D is unresolved. CDR1 and CDR2 (germline): SGHTA, FQGNSA. V was trimmed by 2 bases and J by 0 bases, leaving 2 bases between them. The CDR3 sequence is 12 residues long. CDR3 nucleotide sequence: TGTGCCAGCAGCTTACCCTCCTACGAGCAGTACTTC. The encoded protein is CASSLPSYEQYF.

This rearrangement joins TRBV11-2 to TRBJ2-2; possible D gene TRBD2, 6 bases. The germline V gene has CDR1 SGHAT and CDR2 FQNNGV. The CDR3 has 18 residues. V gave up 5 bases and J gave up 1 base, with 20 bases separating them. The CDR3 DNA is TGTGCCAGCAGCCCCTCCTGGCAGGAGGGTAGGAACACCGGGGAGCTGTTTTTT. Amino acids: CASSPSWQEGRNTGELFF.

The table lists this clonotype with a few counts. The chain joins TRBV25-1 to TRBJ1-6; TRBD1 matches at 9 bases. J gave up 8 bases and V 2 bases, and 4 bases lay outside the gene matches. Germline CDR1 and CDR2: MGHDK and SYGVNS. The CDR3 spans 15 residues. The CDR3 DNA reads as TGTGCCAGCAGTGAAACGACAGGGGGGTATTCACCCCTCCACTTT. Translation gives CASSETTGGYSPLHF.

The chain recombines TRBV24-1 with TRBJ2-7; D gene ambiguous. The CDR3 runs to 12 residues. In germline, CDR1 is KGHDR, CDR2 SFDVKD. Between the trimmed V and J ends, which lost 4 bases and 1 base, there was a span of 4 bases. The CDR3 region has the DNA TGTGCCACCAGTGACGGGTCCTACGAGCAGTACTTC. It specifies CATSDGSYEQYF.

Points on this clonotype: Being one base from a much bigger clone, this may be a read error. Since no conserved phenylalanine or tryptophan closes the CDR3, a read error is the likely cause. J is TRBJ2-7 and V is TRBV7-2, with 8 bases identical to TRBD2. This CDR3 has 14 residues. V lost 1 base, J lost 6 bases, and 5 bases stayed unmatched. The germline CDR1 and CDR2 sequences are SGHTA and FQGNSA. The CDR3 sequence: CASSLEGLASEQYL. The CDR3 DNA is TGTGCCAGCAGCTTAGAAGGACTAGCAAGCGAGCAGTACTTA.

The chain couples TRBV5-4 to TRBJ2-5, with D maybe TRBD2 (6 bases). Germline V gives CDR1 SGHNT, CDR2 YYREEE (reference sequence). This CDR3 comprises 14 residues. Trimming removed 3 bases from V and 5 bases from J, with 14 bases in between. Here the CDR3 DNA reads TGTGCCAGCAGCTCTAAGGGCGGAGGGGAGACCCAGTACTTC. Its translation: CASSSKGGGETQYF. The complete variable domain, with remaining parts taken from reference TRBV5-4 and TRBJ2-5, reads ETGVTQSPTHLIKTRGQQVTLRCSSQSGHNTVSWYQQALGQGPQFIFQYYREEENGRGNFPPRFSGLQFPNYSSELNVNALELDDSALYLCASSSKGGGETQYFGPGTRLLVL.

This clonotype was recorded at least ten times. The rearrangement joins TRBV27 to TRBJ1-1, with 8 bases that match TRBD1. There are 15 residues in the CDR3. V lost 5 bases and J lost 4; bases outside the gene matches: 9. Germline loops: CDR1 MNHEY, CDR2 SMNVEV (reference sequence). CDR3 region: CASSLQGVGRTEAFF. CDR3 bases: TGTGCCAGCAGTCTACAGGGGGTGGGTCGCACTGAAGCTTTCTTT.

This clonotype showed up just a few times. The chain links TRBV11-1 to TRBJ1-1; TRBD1 is a possible D gene (6 bases). CDR1 and CDR2 (germline): SGHAT, FQDESV (reference sequence). The length of the CDR3 is 12 residues. Trimming shortened V by 2 bases and J by 6 bases, and 7 bases separated the two germline ends. CDR3: CASSLPGAEAFF. CDR3 sequence (DNA): TGTGCCAGCAGCTTACCAGGGGCTGAAGCTTTCTTT.

The chain couples TRBV27 to TRBJ2-5; TRBD2 might be the D (5 bases). Trimming pared 8 bases from V and 1 base from J, leaving 11 bases between. Germline lookup yields CDR1 MNHEY and CDR2 SMNVEV (reference sequence). This CDR3 has 13 residues. CDR3 residues: CASGWTSQETQYF. CDR3 in DNA: TGTGCCAGCGGCTGGACTTCCCAAGAGACCCAGTACTTC.

The chain joins TRBV20-1 to TRBJ2-3; 9 bases line up with TRBD2. The CDR3 totals 16 residues. Germline-derived CDR1 and CDR2 are DFQATT and SNEGSKA (reference sequence). In DNA, the CDR3 is TGCAGCGCGACCTCGGGCAGCGGGGGGAACACAGATACGCAGTATTTT. Its translation: CSATSGSGGNTDTQYF.

This chain connects TRBV2 to TRBJ1-1; no firm D call. Trimming left V 6 bases short and J 0 bases short, with 8 bases between. This CDR3 contains 13 residues. The germline V gene encodes CDR1 SNHLY and CDR2 FYNNEI. CDR3 DNA sequence: TGTGCCAGCAGGGCCAGTCTGAACACTGAAGCTTTCTTT. Translated, it gives CASRASLNTEAFF.

About this clonotype itself: A read error may be the cause here, since a much bigger clone is one base away. This chain connects TRBV28 to TRBJ1-2; tentatively, D is TRBD1 (6 bases). V lost 8 bases to trimming and J lost 0 bases, with 13 bases between them. The CDR3 is made up of 14 amino acids. Germline CDR1 reads MDHEN; CDR2 reads SYDVKM. The chain's CDR3 is CASWGAGPNYGYTF. CDR3 in DNA: TGTGCCAGCTGGGGGGCAGGTCCTAACTATGGCTACACCTTC.